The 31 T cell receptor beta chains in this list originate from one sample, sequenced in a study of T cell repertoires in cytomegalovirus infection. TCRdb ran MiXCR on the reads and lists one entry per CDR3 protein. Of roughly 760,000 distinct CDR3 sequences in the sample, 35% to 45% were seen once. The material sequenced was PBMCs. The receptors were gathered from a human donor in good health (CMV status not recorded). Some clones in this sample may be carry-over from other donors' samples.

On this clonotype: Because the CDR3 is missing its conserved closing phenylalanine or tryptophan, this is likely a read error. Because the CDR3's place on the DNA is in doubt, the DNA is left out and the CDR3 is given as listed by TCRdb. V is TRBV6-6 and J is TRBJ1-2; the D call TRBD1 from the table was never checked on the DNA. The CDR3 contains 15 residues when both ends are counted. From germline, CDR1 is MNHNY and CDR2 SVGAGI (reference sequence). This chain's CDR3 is CVSSSGQERIGGYTC.

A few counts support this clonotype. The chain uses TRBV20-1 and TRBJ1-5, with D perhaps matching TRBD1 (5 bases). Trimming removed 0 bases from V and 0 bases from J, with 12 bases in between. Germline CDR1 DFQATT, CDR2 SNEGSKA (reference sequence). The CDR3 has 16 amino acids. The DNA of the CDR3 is TGCAGTGCTAGAGATCACCAGGGACTTAGCAATCAGCCCCAGCATTTT. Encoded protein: CSARDHQGLSNQPQHF.

CDR3 amino acids: CASKRTEPSYEQYF. The CDR3 coding sequence is TGTGCCAGCAAACGTACAGAACCTTCCTACGAGCAGTACTTC. The rearrangement joins TRBV19 to TRBJ2-7; D is undetermined. Between the trimmed V and J ends, which lost 9 bases and 1 base, there was a span of 16 bases. Germline CDR1 is LNHDA and CDR2 is SQIVND (reference sequence). This CDR3 is 14 amino acids long.

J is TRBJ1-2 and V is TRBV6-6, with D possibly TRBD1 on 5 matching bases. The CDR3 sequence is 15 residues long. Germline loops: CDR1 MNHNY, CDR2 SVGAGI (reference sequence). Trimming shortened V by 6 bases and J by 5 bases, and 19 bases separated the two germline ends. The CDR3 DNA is TGTGCCAGCAGGTCAGGTGAAGACAGACCTTATGGCTACACCTTC. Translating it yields CASRSGEDRPYGYTF.

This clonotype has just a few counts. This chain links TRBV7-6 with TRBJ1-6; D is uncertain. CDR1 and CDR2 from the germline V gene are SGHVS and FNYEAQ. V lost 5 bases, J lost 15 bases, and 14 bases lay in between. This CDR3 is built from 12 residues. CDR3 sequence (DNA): TGTGCCAGCAGCAACCACGGATCTCTCCTCCACTTT. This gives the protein CASSNHGSLLHF.

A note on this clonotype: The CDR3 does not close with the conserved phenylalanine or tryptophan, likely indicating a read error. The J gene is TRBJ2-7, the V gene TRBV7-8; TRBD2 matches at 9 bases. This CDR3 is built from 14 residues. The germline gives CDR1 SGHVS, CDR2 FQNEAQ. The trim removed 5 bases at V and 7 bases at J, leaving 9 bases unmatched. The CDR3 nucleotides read TGTGCCAGCAGCCCACGACTAGCGGCAGAGGAGCAGTACTTA. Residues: CASSPRLAAEEQYL.

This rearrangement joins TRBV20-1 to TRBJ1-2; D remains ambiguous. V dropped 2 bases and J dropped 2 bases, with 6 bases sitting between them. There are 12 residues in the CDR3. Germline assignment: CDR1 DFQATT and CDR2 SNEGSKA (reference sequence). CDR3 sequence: CSARQWNYGYTF. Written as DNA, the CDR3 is TGCAGTGCTAGACAGTGGAACTATGGCTACACCTTC.

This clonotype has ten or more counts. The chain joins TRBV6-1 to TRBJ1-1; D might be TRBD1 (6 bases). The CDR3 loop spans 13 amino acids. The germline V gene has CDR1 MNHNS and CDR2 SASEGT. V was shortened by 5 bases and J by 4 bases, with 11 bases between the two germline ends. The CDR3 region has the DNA TGTGCCAGCAGTCAGTTAGGGGGCACTGAAGCTTTCTTT. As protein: CASSQLGGTEAFF.

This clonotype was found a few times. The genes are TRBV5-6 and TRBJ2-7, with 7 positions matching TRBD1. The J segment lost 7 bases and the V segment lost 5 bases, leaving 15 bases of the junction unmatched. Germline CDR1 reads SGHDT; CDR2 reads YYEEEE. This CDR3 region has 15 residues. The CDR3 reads CASSHGPASGGEQYF. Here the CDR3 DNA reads TGTGCCAGCAGTCATGGGCCCGCATCAGGGGGAGAGCAGTACTTC.

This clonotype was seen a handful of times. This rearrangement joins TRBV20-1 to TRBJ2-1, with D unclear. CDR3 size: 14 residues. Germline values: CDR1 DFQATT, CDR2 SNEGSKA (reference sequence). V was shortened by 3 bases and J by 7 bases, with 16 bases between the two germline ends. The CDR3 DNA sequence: TGCAGTGCTAGTATTCGCGAAGGTTTGAATGAGCAGTTCTTC. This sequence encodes CSASIREGLNEQFF.

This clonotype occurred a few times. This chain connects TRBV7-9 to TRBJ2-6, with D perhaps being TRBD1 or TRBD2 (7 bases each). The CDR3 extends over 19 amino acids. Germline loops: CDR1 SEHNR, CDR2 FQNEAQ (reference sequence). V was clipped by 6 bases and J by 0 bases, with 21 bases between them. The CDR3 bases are TGTGCCAGCAGAGCTACAGGGGCCGGGAGGTACTCTGGGGCCAACGTCCTGACTTTC. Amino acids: CASRATGAGRYSGANVLTF.

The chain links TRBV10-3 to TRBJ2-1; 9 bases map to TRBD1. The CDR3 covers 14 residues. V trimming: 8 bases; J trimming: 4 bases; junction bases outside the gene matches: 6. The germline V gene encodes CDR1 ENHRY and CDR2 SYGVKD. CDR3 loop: CAIRGQGSYNEQFF. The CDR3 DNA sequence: TGTGCCATCCGTGGACAGGGGTCATACAATGAGCAGTTCTTC.

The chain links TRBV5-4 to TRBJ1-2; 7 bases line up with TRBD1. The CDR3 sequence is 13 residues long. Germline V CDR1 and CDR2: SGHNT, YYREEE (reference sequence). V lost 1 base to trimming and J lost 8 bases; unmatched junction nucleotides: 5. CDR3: CASSLLGGLGYTF. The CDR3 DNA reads TGTGCCAGCAGCTTGCTAGGGGGCCTAGGCTACACCTTC. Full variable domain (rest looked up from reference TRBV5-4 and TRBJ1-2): ETGVTQSPTHLIKTRGQQVTLRCSSQSGHNTVSWYQQALGQGPQFIFQYYREEENGRGNFPPRFSGLQFPNYSSELNVNALELDDSALYLCASSLLGGLGYTFGSGTRLTVV.

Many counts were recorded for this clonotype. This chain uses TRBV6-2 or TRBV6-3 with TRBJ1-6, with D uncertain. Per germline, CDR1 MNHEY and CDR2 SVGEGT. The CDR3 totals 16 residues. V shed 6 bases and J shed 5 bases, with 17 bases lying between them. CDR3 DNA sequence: TGTGCCAGCAGCCCTCCGAGGACGGGAGATAATTCACCCCTCCACTTT. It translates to CASSPPRTGDNSPLHF.

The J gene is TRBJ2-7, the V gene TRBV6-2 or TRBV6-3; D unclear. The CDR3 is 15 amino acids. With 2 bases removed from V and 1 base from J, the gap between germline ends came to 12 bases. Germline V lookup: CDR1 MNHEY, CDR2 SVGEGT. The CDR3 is CASSYPRIISYEQYF. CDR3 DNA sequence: TGTGCCAGCAGTTACCCTAGGATTATATCCTACGAGCAGTACTTC.

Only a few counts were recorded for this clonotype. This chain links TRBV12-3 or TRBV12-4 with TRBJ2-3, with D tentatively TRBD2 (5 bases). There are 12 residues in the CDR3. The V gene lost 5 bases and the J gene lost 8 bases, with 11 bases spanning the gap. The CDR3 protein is CASSPPAGTQYF. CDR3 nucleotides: TGTGCCAGCAGTCCTCCCGCGGGTACGCAGTATTTT.

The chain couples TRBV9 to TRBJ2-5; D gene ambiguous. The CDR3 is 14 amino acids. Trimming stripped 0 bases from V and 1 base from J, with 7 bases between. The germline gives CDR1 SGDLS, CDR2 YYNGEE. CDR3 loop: CASSVAPGQETQYF. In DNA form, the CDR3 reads TGTGCCAGCAGCGTAGCTCCAGGCCAAGAGACCCAGTACTTC.

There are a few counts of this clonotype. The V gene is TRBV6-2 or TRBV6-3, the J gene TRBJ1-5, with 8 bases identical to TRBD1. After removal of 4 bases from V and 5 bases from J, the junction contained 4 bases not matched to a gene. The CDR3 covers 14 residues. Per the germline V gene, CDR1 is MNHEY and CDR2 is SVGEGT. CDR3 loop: CASSSRDRYQPQHF. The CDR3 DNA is TGTGCCAGCAGTTCCCGGGACAGGTATCAGCCCCAGCATTTT.

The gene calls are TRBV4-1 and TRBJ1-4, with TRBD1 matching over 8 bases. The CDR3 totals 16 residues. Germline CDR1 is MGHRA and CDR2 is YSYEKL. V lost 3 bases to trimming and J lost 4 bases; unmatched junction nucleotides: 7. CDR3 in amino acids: CASSQHTGGFNEKLFF. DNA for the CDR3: TGCGCCAGCAGCCAGCACACAGGGGGATTTAATGAAAAACTGTTTTTT.

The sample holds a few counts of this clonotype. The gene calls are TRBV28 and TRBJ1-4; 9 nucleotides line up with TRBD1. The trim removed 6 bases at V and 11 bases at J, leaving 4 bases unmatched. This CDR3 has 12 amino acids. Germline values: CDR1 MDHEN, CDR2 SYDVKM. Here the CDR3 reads CASSNDRGKLFF. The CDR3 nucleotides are TGTGCCAGCAGCAATGACAGGGGGAAACTGTTTTTT.

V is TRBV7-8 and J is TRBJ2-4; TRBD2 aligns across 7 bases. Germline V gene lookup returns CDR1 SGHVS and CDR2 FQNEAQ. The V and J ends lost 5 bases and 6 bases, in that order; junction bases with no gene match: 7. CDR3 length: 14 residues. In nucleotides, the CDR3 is TGTGCCAGCAGCCCCCGGTCGGGAGGAAACATTCAGTACTTC. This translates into CASSPRSGGNIQYF.

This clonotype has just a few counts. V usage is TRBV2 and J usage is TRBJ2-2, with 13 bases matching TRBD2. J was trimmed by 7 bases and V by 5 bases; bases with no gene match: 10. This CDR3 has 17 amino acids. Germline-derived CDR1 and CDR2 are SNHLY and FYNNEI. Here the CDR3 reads CASSPNGLAGVRGELFF. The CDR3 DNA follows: TGTGCCAGCAGTCCGAACGGACTAGCGGGAGTACGCGGGGAGCTGTTTTTT.

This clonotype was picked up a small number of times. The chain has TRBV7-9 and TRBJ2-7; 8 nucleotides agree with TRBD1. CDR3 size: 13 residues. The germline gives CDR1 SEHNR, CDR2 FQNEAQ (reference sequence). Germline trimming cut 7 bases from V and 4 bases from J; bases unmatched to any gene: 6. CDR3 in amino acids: CASKVGQGYEQYF. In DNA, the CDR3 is TGTGCCAGCAAAGTCGGACAGGGATACGAGCAGTACTTC.

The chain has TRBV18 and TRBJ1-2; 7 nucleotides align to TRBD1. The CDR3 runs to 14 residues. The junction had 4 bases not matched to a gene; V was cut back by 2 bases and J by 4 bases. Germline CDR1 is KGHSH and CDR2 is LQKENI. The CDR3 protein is CASSPGDSFYGYTF. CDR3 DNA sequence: TGTGCCAGCTCACCAGGGGACAGTTTCTATGGCTACACCTTC.

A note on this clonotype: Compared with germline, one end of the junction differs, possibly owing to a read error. CDR3 DNA sequence: TGTGCCAGCAGCTTGCCGGCGACAGAGGACAACACCGGGGAGATGTTTTTT. Its translation: CASSLPATEDNTGEMFF. This chain uses TRBV5-6 with TRBJ2-2; tentatively, D is TRBD1 or TRBD2 (5 bases each). This CDR3 is 17 amino acids long. Germline V CDR1 and CDR2: SGHDT, YYEEEE. Based on the CDR3 plus reference TRBV5-6 and TRBJ2-2, the full variable domain is DAGVTQSPTHLIKTRGQQVTLRCSPKSGHDTVSWYQQALGQGPQFIFQYYEEEERQRGNFPDRFSGHQFPNYSSELNVNALLLGDSALYLCASSLPATEDNTGEMFFGEGSRLTVL.

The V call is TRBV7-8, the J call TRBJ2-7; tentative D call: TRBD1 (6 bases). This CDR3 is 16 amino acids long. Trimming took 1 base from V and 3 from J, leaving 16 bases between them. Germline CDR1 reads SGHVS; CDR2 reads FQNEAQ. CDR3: CASSLGGQGNHYEQYF. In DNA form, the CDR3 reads TGTGCCAGCAGCTTAGGGGGACAAGGTAATCACTACGAGCAGTACTTC.

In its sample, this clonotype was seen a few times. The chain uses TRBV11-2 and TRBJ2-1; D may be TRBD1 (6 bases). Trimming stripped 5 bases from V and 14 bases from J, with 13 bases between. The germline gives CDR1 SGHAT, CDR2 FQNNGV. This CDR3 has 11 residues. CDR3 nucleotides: TGTGCCAGCAGCCTGGGGACATGGGAGTTCTTC. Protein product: CASSLGTWEFF.

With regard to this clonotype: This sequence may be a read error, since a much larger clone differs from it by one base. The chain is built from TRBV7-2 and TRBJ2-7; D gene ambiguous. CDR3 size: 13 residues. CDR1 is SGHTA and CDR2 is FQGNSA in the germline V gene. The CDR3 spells CASSFVSSSEQYF. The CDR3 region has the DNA TGTGCCAGCAGCTTTGTAAGCTCCTCCGAGCAGTACTTC.

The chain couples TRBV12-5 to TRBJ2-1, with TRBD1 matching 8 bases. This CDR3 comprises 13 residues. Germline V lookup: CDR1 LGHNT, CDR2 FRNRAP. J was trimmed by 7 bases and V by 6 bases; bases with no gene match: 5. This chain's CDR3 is CASGPGGPNEQFF. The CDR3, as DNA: TGTGCTAGTGGGCCAGGGGGCCCGAATGAGCAGTTCTTC. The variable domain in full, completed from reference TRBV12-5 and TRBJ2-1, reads DARVTQTPRHKVTEMGQEVTMRCQPILGHNTVFWYRQTMMQGLELLAYFRNRAPLDDSGMPKDRFSAEMPDATLATLKIQPSEPRDSAVYFCASGPGGPNEQFFGPGTRLTVL.

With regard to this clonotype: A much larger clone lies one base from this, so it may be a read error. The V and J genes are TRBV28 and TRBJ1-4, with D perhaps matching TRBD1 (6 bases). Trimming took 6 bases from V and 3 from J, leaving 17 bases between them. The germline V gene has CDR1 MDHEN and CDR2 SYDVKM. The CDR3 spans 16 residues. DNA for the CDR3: TGTGCCAGCAGCGACGGATTGGACAGATCTAATGAAAAACTGTTTTTT. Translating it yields CASSDGLDRSNEKLFF.

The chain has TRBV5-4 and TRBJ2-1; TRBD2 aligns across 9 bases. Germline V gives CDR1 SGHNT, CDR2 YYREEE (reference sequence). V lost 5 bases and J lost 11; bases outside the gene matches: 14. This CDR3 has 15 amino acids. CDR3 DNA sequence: TGTGCCAGCAGTAGCGAAGGGTATAGCGGGAGCAAGCAGTTCTTC. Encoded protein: CASSSEGYSGSKQFF.